This T cell receptor beta chain was captured in a study of CD8 T cells in ankylosing spondylitis (TCRdb year 2017). Turning to the overall study: T cell receptor beta repertoires were profiled in healthy donors and ankylosing spondylitis patients so that disease-linked TCR variants could be found. The whole study cohort included 85 to 120 healthy donors and around 25 ankylosing spondylitis patients. Peripheral blood was sampled, and synovial fluid was additionally collected from ankylosing spondylitis patients.

The germline V gene (reference sequence) specifies MNHEY as CDR1 and SMNVEV as CDR2. Trimming accounts for 2 bases at V and 2 bases at J, while the number of junction bases matched to no gene is 6. Reading from cysteine to phenylalanine, the CDR3 counts 15 amino acids. CDR3 DNA is the only sequence kept; it has 45 bases, read in frame from the first base. This sample was sequenced with an Illumina HiSeq 2500. TCR beta libraries were prepared by quantitative 5'-RACE with molecular barcodes. The original methods were these. A new computational method, built on a probabilistic model of VDJ rearrangement, was used to identify disease-linked TCR variants. TCRdb passed the public sequencing reads through fastp at Q25 and MiXCR, retaining productive beta sequences. Rows matching on CDR3 protein sequence are summarized as one entry with the most common DNA and genes. The V and J calls here are based on TCRdb, not the publication. This sample is represented by 300,000 to 350,000 distinct CDR3 sequences; roughly 14% of them were singletons. Approximately 0.99% of the sample belongs to the ten largest clones.

Study-wide findings and limitations: Some TCR beta motif variants had previously been reported in synovial fluid and blood of reactive arthritis patients, which suggested common disease-initiation mechanisms. A TCR beta motif made up of several highly homologous amino acid variants appeared to be characteristic of blood from ankylosing spondylitis patients. The disease-linked clones showed a CD8+ phenotype and occurred at relatively low frequencies in peripheral blood. The disease-linked clones were reported as significantly enriched in matched synovial fluid samples from ankylosing spondylitis patients.

As to this clonotype: Its antigen is unknown. Base qualities were left out, and no much larger clone turns up one base away.

The TCR comes from a male donor with ankylosing spondylitis or in good health (not recorded which). What was sequenced was blood, either unsorted or a sorted T cell fraction (not recorded which). The sequence joins TRBV27 to TRBJ2-7; 7 middle bases align to TRBD2. This receptor has the CDR3 CASSLVASGTYEQYF. DNA sequence: TGTGCCAGCAGTTTAGTGGCTAGCGGAACCTACGAGCAGTACTTC.